The 29 T cell receptor beta chains below were found in one sample sequenced in a study of blood T cells in healthy people across ages. Together with a sample-barcoded 5' primer, a J-beta primer mix was included in a second PCR lasting about 7 to 12 cycles. TCRdb reprocessed the 5' RACE reads with MiXCR, giving one entry per CDR3 protein. This table has 790,000 or so distinct CDR3 sequences, about half appearing once. Input material: blood. These receptors were taken from a man older than 75 in good health.

The genes are TRBV25-1 and TRBJ2-1, with 9 bases fitting TRBD1. Germline CDR1 and CDR2: MGHDK and SYGVNS. Trimming cost V 4 bases and J 12 bases; bases outside gene matches: 16. CDR3 length equals 16 residues. The CDR3 nucleotides read TGTGCCAGCAGTGCACCGGGACAGGGACAGAATTTACCGCAGTTCTTC. It translates to CASSAPGQGQNLPQFF.

This clonotype was detected only a few times. The V call is TRBV21-1, the J call TRBJ2-1; the D segment call TRBD2 is taken from the table without a DNA check. TRBV21-1 is classified as a pseudogene. The CDR3 is 15 amino acids. The DNA of the CDR3 is TGTGCCAGCAGCTCTAACGGCAGGGCCTACAATGAGCAGTTCTTC. Its translation: CASSSNGRAYNEQFF.

A single count supports this clonotype. The V call is TRBV24-1, the J call TRBJ2-5; D perhaps matches TRBD2 (5 bases). The J call may be in error: the DNA end matches TRBJ2-7 better. CDR1 is KGHDR and CDR2 is SFDVKD in the germline V gene. The CDR3 is 14 residues long. CDR3 loop: CATNSGGPDYEQYF. CDR3 DNA sequence: TGTGCCACCAACAGCGGCGGGCCGGACTACGAGCAGTACTTC.

This clonotype has a handful of counts. This chain connects TRBV7-3 to TRBJ2-1; the match to TRBD2 covers 12 bases. Germline lookup yields CDR1 SGHTA and CDR2 FQGTGA. The trim removed 5 bases at V and 7 bases at J, leaving 6 bases unmatched. The CDR3 is 15 amino acids. The CDR3 bases are TGTGCCAGCAGCCCCCCTAGCGGGAGGGGAAATGAGCAGTTCTTC. As protein: CASSPPSGRGNEQFF.

The sample holds many counts of this clonotype. The chain links TRBV12-3 or TRBV12-4 to TRBJ1-2, with D tentatively TRBD1 (6 bases). Between the trimmed V and J ends, which lost 6 bases and 5 bases, there was a span of 16 bases. This CDR3 comprises 14 residues. As DNA, the CDR3 is TGTGCCAGCAGCCCTAGGGGGGAAGGGTATGGCTACACCTTC. Protein sequence: CASSPRGEGYGYTF.

This clonotype was found a few times. This chain links TRBV6-6 with TRBJ1-2; D remains unclear. V lost 5 bases to trimming and J lost 4 bases, with 14 bases between them. Per germline, CDR1 MNHNY and CDR2 SVGAGI (reference sequence). The length of the CDR3 is 14 residues. The CDR3 coding sequence is TGTGCCAGCAGTCCCGAAACAGCCATCTATGGCTACACCTTC. The encoded protein is CASSPETAIYGYTF.

V and J are TRBV29-1 and TRBJ2-3; tentative D call: TRBD1 (6 bases). Trimming took off 5 bases at V and 6 bases at J, with 12 bases between the two ends. CDR3 size: 12 residues. CDR1 is SQVTM, CDR2 ANQGSEA, per germline. The CDR3 is CSVPGVGDTQYF. CDR3 bases: TGCAGCGTTCCAGGGGTTGGTGATACGCAGTATTTT.

A remark on this clonotype: This may come from a read error, since a much larger clone is one base off. The chain joins TRBV10-3 to TRBJ2-3; D is possibly TRBD1 or TRBD2 (5 bases each). The CDR3 has 16 residues. Per germline, CDR1 ENHRY and CDR2 SYGVKD. CDR3 coding DNA: TGTACCATCAGTGAGTCCCGGGGCCGAGTCACAGATACGCAGTATTTT. Encoded protein: CTISESRGRVTDTQYF.

This chain joins TRBV29-1 and TRBJ2-2; 14 bases map to TRBD2. The CDR3 runs to 17 residues. Germline CDR1 is SQVTM and CDR2 is ANQGSEA. Losses at the gene ends were 0 bases for V and 5 bases for J; bases not matched to a gene: 5. CDR3 amino acids: CSVEDPGLAGATGELFF. The DNA of the CDR3 is TGCAGCGTTGAAGATCCGGGACTAGCGGGAGCAACCGGGGAGCTGTTTTTT.

This clonotype has at least ten counts. The chain is built from TRBV7-2 and TRBJ2-7, with D maybe TRBD1 (5 bases). The germline V and J ends were trimmed by 2 bases and 2 bases, with 13 bases remaining between them. This CDR3 has 15 residues. The V gene's germline CDR1 is SGHTA and CDR2 FQGNSA. CDR3 bases: TGTGCCAGCAGCTTATCCCAGGGTCAAACCTACGAGCAGTACTTC. Protein sequence: CASSLSQGQTYEQYF.

This chain connects TRBV2 to TRBJ1-2; D perhaps matches TRBD1 (6 bases). Germline values: CDR1 SNHLY, CDR2 FYNNEI. V shed 3 bases and J shed 7 bases, with 12 bases lying between them. The CDR3 spans 13 residues. This chain's CDR3 is CASSDAGASGYTF. The CDR3 region has the DNA TGTGCCAGCAGTGATGCGGGGGCGAGTGGCTACACCTTC.

The J gene is TRBJ2-1, the V gene TRBV5-1, with TRBD2 matching 12 bases. The junction had 10 bases not matched to a gene; V was cut back by 7 bases and J by 8 bases. The length of the CDR3 is 15 residues. Germline V CDR1 and CDR2: SGHRS, YFSETQ. The chain's CDR3 is CASSHTSGRRDEQFF. The CDR3, as DNA: TGCGCCAGCTCCCACACTAGCGGGAGGAGGGATGAGCAGTTCTTC.

The rearrangement uses TRBV5-8 and TRBJ2-3; no clear D. The CDR3 length is 13 residues. Deletions cut 4 bases from V and 6 bases from J, with 12 bases between. CDR1 SGHTS and CDR2 YDEGEE come from the germline V gene. The CDR3 is CASSLSPRDTQYF. CDR3 bases: TGTGCCAGCAGCCTTAGCCCGCGGGATACGCAGTATTTT.

This chain connects TRBV9 to TRBJ2-3; possible D gene TRBD2, 5 bases. Looked up from germline, CDR1 is SGDLS and CDR2 is YYNGEE. There are 13 residues in the CDR3. V lost 0 bases and J 9 bases, leaving 11 bases between the germline ends. The CDR3 spells CASSVDSAGTQYF. DNA for the CDR3: TGTGCCAGCAGCGTAGATAGCGCCGGGACGCAGTATTTT. Drawing the rest from reference TRBV9 and TRBJ2-3, the complete variable domain is DSGVTQTPKHLITATGQRVTLRCSPRSGDLSVYWYQQSLDQGLQFLIQYYNGEERAKGNILERFSAQQFPDLHSELNLSSLELGDSALYFCASSVDSAGTQYFGPGTRLTVL.

The V gene is TRBV10-3, the J gene TRBJ2-1; 10 nucleotides line up with TRBD2. Germline V gene data show CDR1 as ENHRY and CDR2 as SYGVKD. The CDR3 is made up of 14 amino acids. J was trimmed by 5 bases and V by 9 bases; bases with no gene match: 7. For the CDR3, the DNA is TGTGCCATTTCGATAGCGGGAGGAGACAATGAGCAGTTCTTC. As protein: CAISIAGGDNEQFF.

The V call is TRBV20-1, the J call TRBJ1-1, with unresolved D. Per germline, CDR1 DFQATT and CDR2 SNEGSKA (reference sequence). With 0 bases removed from V and 0 bases from J, the gap between germline ends came to 11 bases. This CDR3 is 15 amino acids long. The CDR3 sequence: CSARDRVTMNTEAFF. The DNA of the CDR3 is TGCAGTGCTAGAGATCGCGTGACTATGAACACTGAAGCTTTCTTT.

A few counts support this clonotype. The V call is TRBV29-1, the J call TRBJ1-1; weak D call: TRBD1 (5 bases). Trimming left V 7 bases short and J 4 bases short, with 22 bases between. The CDR3 runs 15 residues. CDR1 is SQVTM and CDR2 is ANQGSEA in the germline V gene. CDR3 sequence: CSAHPGEGKGTEAFF. For the CDR3, the DNA is TGCAGCGCTCACCCCGGGGAGGGGAAGGGCACTGAAGCTTTCTTT. The whole variable domain, filled in from reference TRBV29-1 and TRBJ1-1, reads SAVISQKPSRDICQRGTSLTIQCQVDSQVTMMFWYRQQPGQSLTLIATANQGSEATYESGFVIDKFPISRPNLTFSTLTVSNMSPEDSSIYLCSAHPGEGKGTEAFFGQGTRLTVV.

In this sample, this clonotype turned up many times. The chain joins TRBV12-3 or TRBV12-4 to TRBJ1-2; no firm D call. There are 13 residues in the CDR3. V was clipped by 5 bases and J by 2 bases, with 9 bases between them. The CDR3 protein is CASSGDGNYGYTF. CDR3 sequence (DNA): TGTGCCAGCAGTGGAGACGGGAACTATGGCTACACCTTC.

The chain joins TRBV16 to TRBJ2-3, with D uncertain. Germline V gene lookup returns CDR1 KGHSY and CDR2 FQNENV. Trimming cost V 4 bases and J 5 bases, with 16 bases left between them. This CDR3 spans 15 amino acids. The CDR3 DNA is TGTGCCAGCAGCCCCCTCGGAGCTTCAAAAGATACGCAGTATTTT. This gives the protein CASSPLGASKDTQYF.

This chain uses TRBV9 with TRBJ1-1, with D perhaps matching TRBD1 (6 bases). The germline gives CDR1 SGDLS, CDR2 YYNGEE. The germline V and J ends were trimmed by 1 base and 2 bases, with 15 bases remaining between them. The CDR3 runs to 16 residues. The CDR3 sequence is CASSVSPTGLNTEAFF. The CDR3 nucleotides read TGTGCCAGCAGCGTATCTCCAACAGGGTTAAACACTGAAGCTTTCTTT.

This clonotype turned up a few times. The gene calls are TRBV20-1 and TRBJ1-2; TRBD1 might be the D (6 bases). Trimming took off 6 bases at V and 3 bases at J, with 11 bases between the two ends. There are 12 residues in the CDR3. CDR1 is DFQATT and CDR2 is SNEGSKA in the germline V gene (reference sequence). The CDR3 spells CSAPQGYYGYTF. The DNA of the CDR3 is TGCAGTGCCCCACAGGGTTACTATGGCTACACCTTC.

The V call is TRBV7-9, the J call TRBJ2-5; 12 nucleotides line up with TRBD2. Looked up from germline, CDR1 is SEHNR and CDR2 is FQNEAQ (reference sequence). This CDR3 spans 16 amino acids. The trim removed 4 bases at V and 11 bases at J, leaving 14 bases unmatched. CDR3 nucleotides: TGTGCCAGCAGCTCAACCAGACTAGCGGGAGTGCGGGAGCAGTACTTC. Amino acid sequence: CASSSTRLAGVREQYF.

This clonotype was counted only a few times. V is TRBV27 and J is TRBJ2-1; 14 bases line up with TRBD2. The CDR3 consists of 16 residues. Losses at the gene ends were 3 bases for V and 4 bases for J; bases not matched to a gene: 2. Looked up from germline, CDR1 is MNHEY and CDR2 is SMNVEV (reference sequence). In DNA form, the CDR3 reads TGTGCCAGCAGTTTCGGGACTAGCGGGGGTTACAATGAGCAGTTCTTC. Translating it yields CASSFGTSGGYNEQFF.

The sample holds a few counts of this clonotype. The rearrangement uses TRBV12-3 or TRBV12-4 and TRBJ1-2; 7 bases match TRBD1. This CDR3 region has 13 residues. V lost 5 bases to trimming and J lost 5 bases; unmatched junction nucleotides: 5. CDR3 sequence reads: CASSRGTAYGYTF. The CDR3 DNA follows: TGTGCCAGCAGTAGAGGGACAGCTTATGGCTACACCTTC.

This clonotype occurred a few times. This chain links TRBV24-1 with TRBJ2-5, with D uncertain. This CDR3 spans 15 amino acids. In germline, CDR1 is KGHDR, CDR2 SFDVKD. V lost 3 bases and J 0 bases, leaving 10 bases between the germline ends. CDR3 loop: CATSDPVGNQETQYF. CDR3 DNA: TGTGCCACCAGTGATCCCGTGGGGAACCAAGAGACCCAGTACTTC.

This clonotype was observed many times. This chain connects TRBV4-2 to TRBJ2-4; 8 positions match TRBD1. Germline CDR1 is LGHNA and CDR2 is YNFKEQ. V lost 0 bases, J lost 5 bases, and 15 bases stayed unmatched. This CDR3 has 19 residues. The CDR3 sequence is CASSQDRDPGQELENIQYF. The CDR3 nucleotides are TGTGCCAGCAGCCAAGACAGGGACCCGGGACAGGAACTAGAAAACATTCAGTACTTC.

This clonotype was observed many times. The rearrangement uses TRBV7-2 and TRBJ2-1; 9 bases match TRBD1. V was pared by 5 bases and J by 4 bases, with 12 bases of the junction left unmatched. CDR3 size: 17 residues. Germline V gives CDR1 SGHTA, CDR2 FQGNSA. Here the CDR3 reads CASSPGIGTGLYNEQFF. CDR3 coding DNA: TGTGCCAGCAGCCCTGGGATCGGGACAGGGTTATACAATGAGCAGTTCTTC.

This clonotype was detected only a few times. This sequence may be a read error, since a much larger clone differs from it by one base. The V and J genes are TRBV7-8 and TRBJ1-5; no reliable D call. Trimming removed 4 bases from V and 0 bases from J, with 4 bases in between. This CDR3 is 13 amino acids long. Germline CDR1 is SGHVS and CDR2 is FQNEAQ. The DNA of the CDR3 is TGTGCCAGCAGCTGGAGTAGCAATCAGCCCCAGCATTTT. It encodes CASSWSSNQPQHF.

There are a few counts of this clonotype. The CDR3 DNA reads TGCGCCAGCAGCACCAACCTCGATCAGCCCCAGCATTTT. This codes for CASSTNLDQPQHF. The V call is TRBV5-1, the J call TRBJ1-5; no clear D gene. Germline loops: CDR1 SGHRS, CDR2 YFSETQ. V shed 4 bases and J shed 5 bases, with 10 bases lying between them. This CDR3 region has 13 residues.